This TCR beta chain was observed in a study of primary melanoma T cells and metastatic recurrence. TCRdb's copy holds only in-frame clones and misses some; the assay was immunoSEQ multiplex PCR. The sample shows about 230 clones, around 80% of them seen only once. Germline-derived CDR1 and CDR2 are MDHEN and SYDVKM. Trimming shortened V by 5 bases and J by 6 bases, and 12 bases separated the two germline ends. This CDR3 spans 13 amino acids. Sequenced: melanoma tumor tissue. This chain links TRBV28 with TRBJ2-3; D remains unclear. The sequence was obtained from a human donor with melanoma. The CDR3 loop reads CASSQNIGDTQYF. CDR3 sequence (DNA): TGTGCCAGCAGTCAGAATATAGGGGATACGCAGTATTTT.